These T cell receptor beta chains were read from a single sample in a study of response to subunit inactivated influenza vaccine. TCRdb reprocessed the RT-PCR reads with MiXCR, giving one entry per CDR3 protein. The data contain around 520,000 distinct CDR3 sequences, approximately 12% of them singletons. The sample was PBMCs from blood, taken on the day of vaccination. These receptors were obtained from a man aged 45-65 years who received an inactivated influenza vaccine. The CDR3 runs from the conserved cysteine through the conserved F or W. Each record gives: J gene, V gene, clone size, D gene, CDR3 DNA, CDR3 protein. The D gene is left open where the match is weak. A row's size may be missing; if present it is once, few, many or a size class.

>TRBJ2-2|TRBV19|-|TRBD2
TGTGCCAGTAGTCAACAGACTAGCGGGTACACCGGGGAGCTGTTTTTT
CASSQQTSGYTGELFF
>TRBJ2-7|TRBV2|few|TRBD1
TGTGCCAGCATGGGGCGGGACAGGGCCTCCTACGAGCAGTACTTC
CASMGRDRASYEQYF
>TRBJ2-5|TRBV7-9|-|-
TGTGCCAGCAGCTTAGGAGGGACCCGAGGGCAAGAGACCCAGTACTTC
CASSLGGTRGQETQYF
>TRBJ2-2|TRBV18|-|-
TGTGCCAGCCGACTGGCCGGGGAGCTGTTTTTT
CASRLAGELFF
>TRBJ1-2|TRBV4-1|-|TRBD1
TGCGCCAGCAGCCAATCCGGACAGGGGACGGATGGCTACACCTTC
CASSQSGQGTDGYTF
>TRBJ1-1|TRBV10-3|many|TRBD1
TGTGCCAGTCGCGGGACAGGGGACAACACTGAAGCTTTCTTT
CASRGTGDNTEAFF
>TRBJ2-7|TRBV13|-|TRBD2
TGTGCCAGCAGCTTAACTAGCGGGGGGGCCTCGGACGAGCAGTACTTC
CASSLTSGGASDEQYF
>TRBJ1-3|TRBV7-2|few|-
TGTGCCAGCAGCTTAGCGTCATCGGGTTCTGGAAACACCATATATTTT
CASSLASSGSGNTIYF
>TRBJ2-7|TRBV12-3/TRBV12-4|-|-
TGTGCCAGCAGTCGCCCCGGGACCGGTTCCTACGAGCAGTACTTC
CASSRPGTGSYEQYF
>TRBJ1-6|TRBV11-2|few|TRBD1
TGTGCCAGCAGCTTAGACCCCGGGACAGTTTATAATTCACCCCTCCACTTT
CASSLDPGTVYNSPLHF
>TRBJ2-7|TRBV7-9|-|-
TGTGCCAGCGGGGTGTTTTCCTACGAGCAGTACTTC
CASGVFSYEQYF
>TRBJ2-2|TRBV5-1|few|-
TGCGCCAGCAGCCTAACTAAGGGTAACACCGGGGAGCTGTTTTTT
CASSLTKGNTGELFF
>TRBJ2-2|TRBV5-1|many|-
TGCGCCAGCAGCATACAGGGGAACACCGGGGAGCTGTTTTTT
CASSIQGNTGELFF
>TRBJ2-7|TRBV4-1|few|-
TGCGCCAGCAGCCTTACACCCGATGGGGGAGCCTACGAGCAGTACTTC
CASSLTPDGGAYEQYF
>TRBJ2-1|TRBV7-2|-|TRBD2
TGTGCCAGCAGCTTAGCGCCCTGGCGGGGGGGCCTCTCCTCCTACAATGAGCAGTTCTTC
CASSLAPWRGGLSSYNEQFF
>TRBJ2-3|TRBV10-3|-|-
TGTGCCATCAGTGAGTCAGGAAAATGGCAGTATTTT
CAISESGKWQYF
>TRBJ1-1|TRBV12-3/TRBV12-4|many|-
TGTGCCAGCGGCGGACTCCGGAGGACTGAAGCTTTCTTT
CASGGLRRTEAFF
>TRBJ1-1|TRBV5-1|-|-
TGCGCCAGCAGCTTAAGACTTACGAACACTGAAGCTTTCTTT
CASSLRLTNTEAFF
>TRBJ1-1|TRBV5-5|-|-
TGTGCCAGCAGCTTGGTCGGTAGCGCTGAAGCTTTCTTT
CASSLVGSAEAFF
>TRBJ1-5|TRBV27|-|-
TGTGCCAGCAGTTGGGGAAGAAATCCGCCCCAGCATTTT
CASSWGRNPPQHF
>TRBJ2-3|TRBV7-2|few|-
TGTGCCAGCAGCCCGAGAACAGGGCCAGATACGCAGTATTTT
CASSPRTGPDTQYF
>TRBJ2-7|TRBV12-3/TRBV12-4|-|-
TGTGCCAGCAGTTTAGCGAGCCGGGCCCCCGAGCAGTACTTC
CASSLASRAPEQYF
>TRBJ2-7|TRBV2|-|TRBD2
TGTGCCAGCAGGGGCGGGAGGGCCGGCTACGAGCAGTACTTC
CASRGGRAGYEQYF
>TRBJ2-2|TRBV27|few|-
TGTGCCAGCAGTTCCCCGGGGGAGGACACCGGGGAGCTGTTTTTT
CASSSPGEDTGELFF
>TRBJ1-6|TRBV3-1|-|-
TGTGCCAGCAGCCAAGAACAATATAATTCACCCCTCCACTTT
CASSQEQYNSPLHF
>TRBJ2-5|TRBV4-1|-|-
TGCGCCAGCAGCCAAGATGGGTACAACCAAGAGACCCAGTACTTC
CASSQDGYNQETQYF
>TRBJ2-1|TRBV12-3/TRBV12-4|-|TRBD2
TGTGCCAGCAGCCCATTCGGGTGGACTAGCGGGGGATACAATGAGCAGTTCTTC
CASSPFGWTSGGYNEQFF
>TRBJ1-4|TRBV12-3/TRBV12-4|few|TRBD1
TGTGCCAGCAGGAACCTCGGACAGGGAAACGAAAAACTGTTTTTT
CASRNLGQGNEKLFF
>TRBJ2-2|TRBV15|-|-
TGTGCCACCAGCAGAGATGAGGTCGGGGAGCTGTTTTTT
CATSRDEVGELFF
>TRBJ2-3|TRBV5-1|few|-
TGCGCCAGCAGCGCATGGGGGGATACAGCAGATACGCAGTATTTT
CASSAWGDTADTQYF
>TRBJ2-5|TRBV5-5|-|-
TGTGCCAGCAGCTTTGACGGGGCGCGAGGGACCCAGTACTTC
CASSFDGARGTQYF
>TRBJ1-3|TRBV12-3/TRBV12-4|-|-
TGTGCCAGCACCCGGGACGTCTGGGGCACCATATATTTT
CASTRDVWGTIYF
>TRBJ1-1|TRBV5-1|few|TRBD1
TGCGCCAGCAGCTTAAACAGGGGGGAGGCTGAAGCTTTCTTT
CASSLNRGEAEAFF
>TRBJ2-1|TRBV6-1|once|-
TGTGCCAGCAGTGGAGGGACGCCGCCACGGACGAGCTCCTACAATGAGCAGTTCTTC
CASSGGTPPRTSSYNEQFF
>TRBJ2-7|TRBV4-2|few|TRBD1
TGTGCCAGCAGCTACCGGGACAGGCTTGATGGGGAGCAGTACTTC
CASSYRDRLDGEQYF
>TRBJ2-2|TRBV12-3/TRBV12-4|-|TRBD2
TGTGCCAGCAGCGATAAAGCGGGAGGGGCCACCGGGGAGCTGTTTTTT
CASSDKAGGATGELFF
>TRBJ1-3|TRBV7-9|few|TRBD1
TGTGCCAGCAGCCAAACAGGGGCTGGAAACACCATATATTTT
CASSQTGAGNTIYF
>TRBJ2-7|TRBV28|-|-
TGTGCCAGCAGTTCGCCGACTACCCGCTCCTACGAGCAGTACTTC
CASSSPTTRSYEQYF
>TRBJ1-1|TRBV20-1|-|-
TGCAGTGCTAGGGGTCAGGAAGCTTTCTTT
CSARGQEAFF
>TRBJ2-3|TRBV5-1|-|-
TGCGCCAGCAGAGTCAGGGACACAGATACGCAGTATTTT
CASRVRDTDTQYF